The next 5 T cell receptor beta chains were all read from a single sample in a study of blood T cell repertoires in COVID-19. Produced via immunoSEQ multiplex PCR; TCRdb's table is partial and in-frame only. The table includes around 58,000 clones, 90% detected once. Input material: peripheral blood. The origin of the receptors is a man between 60 and 70 years old with active COVID-19.

CDR3 in DNA: TGTGCCAGCAGCCCCAGCGGGAGTGGCGAGCAGTACTTC. It encodes CASSPSGSGEQYF. This chain joins TRBV7-3 and TRBJ2-7; 8 nucleotides agree with TRBD2. J gave up 6 bases and V 5 bases, and 6 bases lay outside the gene matches. This CDR3 has 13 residues. Germline CDR1 SGHTA, CDR2 FQGTGA.

The gene calls are TRBV5-1 and TRBJ2-7; TRBD2 matches 8 bases. The CDR3 runs 14 residues. V dropped 0 bases and J dropped 6; count of bases not matched to a gene: 5. Germline V gene lookup returns CDR1 SGHRS and CDR2 YFSETQ. CDR3 nucleotides: TGCGCCAGCAGCTTGGAAGCGGGAGCGGGCGAGCAGTACTTC. This codes for CASSLEAGAGEQYF.

The CDR3 sequence is CASSLVQGRNSPLHF. The CDR3 DNA reads as TGCGCCAGCAGCTTGGTACAGGGCCGTAATTCACCCCTCCACTTT. The chain combines TRBV5-1 with TRBJ1-6; a weak D match, TRBD1 (6 bases). Deletions cut 0 bases from V and 6 bases from J, with 10 bases between. CDR1 SGHRS and CDR2 YFSETQ come from the germline V gene. CDR3 length equals 15 residues.

The chain recombines TRBV2 with TRBJ1-2, with D unclear. CDR1 is SNHLY, CDR2 FYNNEI, per germline. CDR3 size: 13 residues. V gave up 1 base and J gave up 4 bases, with 7 bases separating them. For the CDR3, the DNA is TGTGCCAGCAGTGAAGGGCCTCTCTATGGCTACACCTTC. Amino acids: CASSEGPLYGYTF.

J is TRBJ1-1 and V is TRBV9; unclear D gene. The CDR3 consists of 13 residues. V lost 1 base to trimming and J lost 9 bases, with 13 bases between them. The germline CDR1 and CDR2 sequences are SGDLS and YYNGEE. The CDR3 here is CASSVLVASQAFF. Here the CDR3 DNA reads TGTGCCAGCAGCGTACTCGTTGCAAGCCAAGCTTTCTTT. The full variable domain, its missing parts supplied by reference TRBV9 and TRBJ1-1, is DSGVTQTPKHLITATGQRVTLRCSPRSGDLSVYWYQQSLDQGLQFLIQYYNGEERAKGNILERFSAQQFPDLHSELNLSSLELGDSALYFCASSVLVASQAFFGQGTRLTVV.